Listed below are T cell receptor beta chains from one sample, sequenced in a study of cytomegalovirus exposure and HLA in healthy donors. Repertoires were generated with immunoSEQ multiplex PCR, while TCRdb's copy carries only in-frame clones and drops some. The sample lists around 170,000 clones, roughly 80% occurring once. The specimen sequenced was PBMCs. The origin of the receptors is a male donor in good health and CMV-seronegative. The CDR3 runs from the conserved cysteine through the conserved F or W. A D gene is named only where the DNA matches it firmly. A row's size may be missing; if present it is once, few, many or a size class.

clone_size	v_call	d_call	j_call	cdr3_nt	cdr3_aa
.	TRBV14	.	TRBJ2-4	TGTGCCAGCAGCTCAACTGCCGCAGCCAAAAACATTCAGTACTTC	CASSSTAAAKNIQYF
.	TRBV21-1	.	TRBJ2-2	TGTGCCAGCAGCACACACGGACGGCAAACCGGGACAGCGAACACCGGGGAGCTGTTTTTT	CASSTHGRQTGTANTGELFF
.	TRBV9	.	TRBJ2-2	TGTGCCAGCAGCGTAGGTCGGAACACCGGGGAGCTGTTTTTT	CASSVGRNTGELFF
.	TRBV9	TRBD1	TRBJ2-5	TGTGCCAGCAGCGTAGGGGACAGCGAAGAGACCCAGTACTTC	CASSVGDSEETQYF
.	TRBV6-1	.	TRBJ1-1	TGTGCCAGCAGTGACGGACTGTCTGAAGCTTTCTTT	CASSDGLSEAFF
.	TRBV7-2	.	TRBJ2-1	TGTGCCAGCAGCTTAGGAAACTCCCAGGGGTTCTTC	CASSLGNSQGFF
.	TRBV11-2	.	TRBJ1-5	TGTGCCAGCAGCTCACAGACAGCGAACAATCAGCCCCAGCATTTT	CASSSQTANNQPQHF
.	TRBV5-1	.	TRBJ2-3	TGCGCCAGCAAGATACGGGACACGGAATACGATACGCAGTATTTT	CASKIRDTEYDTQYF
.	TRBV14	TRBD1	TRBJ1-6	TGTGCCAGCAGCCAGATAGGACAGGGGAATTCACCCCTCCACTTT	CASSQIGQGNSPLHF
.	TRBV19	TRBD1	TRBJ2-7	TGTGCCAGTAGCTCCGGACAGGGGTCCTACGAGCAGTACTTC	CASSSGQGSYEQYF
once	TRBV10-3	.	TRBJ2-1	TGTGCCATCAGTAAGGGGGAGGGCTCGGGGTCCTACAATGAGCAGTTCTTC	CAISKGEGSGSYNEQFF
.	TRBV2	TRBD1	TRBJ2-2	TGTGCCAGCAGTGAGGGGACAGGGGGCCCCGGGGAGCTGTTTTTT	CASSEGTGGPGELFF
.	TRBV19	.	TRBJ2-1	TGTGCCAGTAGTTCCAGGGGCTACAATGAGCAGTTCTTC	CASSSRGYNEQFF
.	TRBV9	TRBD1	TRBJ2-1	TGTGCCAGCAGCGAGGACAGGGGGAGCTCCTACAATGAGCAGTTCTTC	CASSEDRGSSYNEQFF
.	TRBV27	.	TRBJ2-5	TGTGCCAGCAGTCCAGGGAACCGACAAGAGACCCAGTACTTC	CASSPGNRQETQYF
once	TRBV18	TRBD1	TRBJ2-5	TGTGCCAGCTCACCAATTGGAGGGACAGGGGGCGAAGAGACCCAGTACTTC	CASSPIGGTGGEETQYF
once	TRBV10-3	.	TRBJ2-2	TGTGCCATCAGTCCGTTGGGGCACGGGGAGCTGTTTTTT	CAISPLGHGELFF
.	TRBV9	.	TRBJ2-1	TGTGCCAGCAGTGATCCGACGGGAGCTTCCTACAATGAGCAGTTCTTC	CASSDPTGASYNEQFF
.	TRBV5-4	TRBD1	TRBJ1-1	TGTGCCAGCAATTCGGGACAGCCGAACACTGAAGCTTTCTTT	CASNSGQPNTEAFF
.	TRBV28	TRBD1	TRBJ2-7	TGTGCCAGCACCCAGACAGGGTTGTACGAGCAGTACTTC	CASTQTGLYEQYF
once	TRBV30	.	TRBJ1-4	TGTGCCTGGGGGGGGGCGGGGCGTGAAAAACTGTTTTTT	CAWGGAGREKLFF
.	TRBV19	.	TRBJ2-1	TGTGCCAGTAGTATGGGGGTGGATCGGGAGTTCGCTGAGCAGTTCTTC	CASSMGVDREFAEQFF